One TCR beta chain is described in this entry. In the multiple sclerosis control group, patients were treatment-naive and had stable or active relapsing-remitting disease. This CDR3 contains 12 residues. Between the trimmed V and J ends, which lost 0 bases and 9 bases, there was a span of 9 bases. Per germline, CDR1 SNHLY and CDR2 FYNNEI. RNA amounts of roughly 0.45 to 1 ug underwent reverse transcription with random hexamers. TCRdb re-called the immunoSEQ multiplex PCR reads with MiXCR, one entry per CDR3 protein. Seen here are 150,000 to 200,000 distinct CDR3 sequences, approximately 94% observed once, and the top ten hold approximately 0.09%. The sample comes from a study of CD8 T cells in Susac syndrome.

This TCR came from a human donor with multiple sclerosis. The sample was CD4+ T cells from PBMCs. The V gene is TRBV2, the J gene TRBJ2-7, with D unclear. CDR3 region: CASSEAITRQYF. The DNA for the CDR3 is TGTGCCAGCAGTGAAGCTATTACGAGGCAGTACTTC.